The rows below give T cell receptor beta chains drawn from one sample of a study of T cell repertoires in cytomegalovirus infection. In TCRdb, the reads were re-called with MiXCR into one record per CDR3 protein. Among about 230,000 distinct CDR3 sequences listed, approximately 22% were seen once. The sequenced sample was CD8+ T cells from PBMCs. The receptor set was obtained from a human donor in good health (CMV status not recorded). Some clones in this sample may be carry-over from other donors' samples. Each CDR3 is given with its conserved first and last residue. D genes are given only for firm matches. A clone size is listed for some rows: how often the clone was seen (once, few, many), or a class if it is expanded.

j_call,v_call,d_call,clone_size,cdr3_aa,cdr3_nt
TRBJ1-2,TRBV14,-,few,CASSQSGLPGWYGYTF,TGTGCCAGCAGCCAGTCGGGACTCCCGGGCTGGTATGGCTACACCTTC
TRBJ1-1,TRBV7-8,-,many,CASSLYGENTEAFF,TGTGCCAGCAGCTTATATGGGGAGAACACTGAAGCTTTCTTT
TRBJ1-1,TRBV20-1,-,once,CSARTERPEAFF,TGCAGTGCTAGAACTGAGAGACCTGAAGCTTTCTTT
TRBJ2-3,TRBV28,-,few,CASIGRGLYTDTQYF,TGTGCCAGCATAGGGCGGGGACTTTACACAGATACGCAGTATTTT
TRBJ2-5,TRBV7-2,-,many,CASSTRGLGPGETQYF,TGTGCCAGCAGTACACGGGGCCTCGGCCCGGGGGAGACCCAGTACTTC
TRBJ2-3,TRBV20-1,TRBD2,-,CSARDLGPGGAKDTQYF,TGCAGTGCTAGAGATCTCGGGCCCGGGGGGGCCAAAGATACGCAGTATTTT
TRBJ2-4,TRBV5-4,TRBD1,-,CASSFRTGAYGSENIQYF,TGTGCCAGCAGCTTTCGGACAGGGGCTTATGGGTCGGAAAACATTCAGTACTTC
TRBJ2-1,TRBV11-3,TRBD1,-,CASSLGDTGGENNEQFF,TGTGCCAGCAGCTTAGGCGATACAGGGGGCGAGAACAATGAGCAGTTCTTC
TRBJ2-5,TRBV7-6,TRBD1,many,CASSLEVSGQIPRAQYF,TGTGCCAGCAGCTTAGAGGTGTCGGGACAGATCCCGAGGGCCCAGTACTTC
TRBJ2-5,TRBV7-9,TRBD1,many,CASSRGQGSGETQYF,TGTGCCAGCAGCCGGGGACAGGGCTCAGGGGAGACCCAGTACTTC
TRBJ2-1,TRBV7-2,TRBD2,-,CASSPTGTRRANEQFF,TGTGCCAGCAGCCCCACGGGGACTAGGAGGGCTAATGAGCAGTTCTTC
TRBJ2-3,TRBV11-2,-,few,CASSEADSYTDTQYF,TGTGCCAGCAGCGAGGCAGACAGCTACACAGATACGCAGTATTTT
TRBJ1-1,TRBV7-8,-,many,CASSGSGGSNLNTEAFF,TGTGCCAGCAGCGGGAGTGGGGGCTCTAATCTGAACACTGAAGCTTTCTTT
TRBJ1-1,TRBV11-3,TRBD1,few,CASPDRGRDTEAFF,TGTGCCAGCCCAGACAGGGGTAGAGATACTGAAGCTTTCTTT
TRBJ2-5,TRBV4-1,TRBD2,few,CASSQDGNGLAEETQYF,TGCGCCAGCAGCCAAGACGGTAACGGACTAGCGGAAGAGACCCAGTACTTC
TRBJ2-1,TRBV28,-,few,CASSLRGRLEQFF,TGTGCCAGCAGTTTACGCGGCCGTCTGGAGCAGTTCTTC
TRBJ2-1,TRBV12-3/TRBV12-4,-,many,CASSFGGVEQFF,TGTGCCAGCAGTTTTGGAGGGGTTGAGCAGTTCTTC
TRBJ2-4,TRBV6-5,TRBD1,many,CASRDSRNIQYF,TGTGCCAGCCGGGACAGTAGAAACATTCAGTACTTC
TRBJ2-1,TRBV6-5,-,-,CASTPLAISTYNEQFF,TGTGCCAGCACCCCCCTTGCTATCTCAACCTACAATGAGCAGTTCTTC
TRBJ2-7,TRBV19,-,once,CASSIDGAEQYF,TGTGCCAGTAGTATAGATGGGGCCGAGCAGTACTTC
TRBJ2-1,TRBV29-1,TRBD1,many,CSVERGDSRDRYGEQFF,TGCAGCGTTGAAAGGGGGGACTCCCGGGACAGGTATGGTGAGCAGTTCTTC
TRBJ2-3,TRBV20-1,-,few,CSARVPDKRTQYF,TGCAGTGCTAGAGTCCCCGACAAAAGGACGCAGTATTTT
TRBJ2-7,TRBV12-3/TRBV12-4,TRBD1,few,CASKPGQGFHEQYF,TGTGCCAGCAAACCGGGACAGGGGTTCCACGAGCAGTACTTC
TRBJ2-7,TRBV6-5,-,-,CASSFRTQDYEQYF,TGTGCCAGCAGTTTTCGGACTCAAGACTACGAGCAGTACTTC
TRBJ1-2,TRBV6-2/TRBV6-3,-,many,CASSYSLGYGYTF,TGTGCCAGCAGTTACTCCTTGGGGTATGGCTACACCTTC
TRBJ2-1,TRBV30,-,once,CAWRDRRTYNEQFF,TGTGCCTGGAGAGACAGGCGGACCTACAATGAGCAGTTCTTC
TRBJ2-7,TRBV20-1,-,few,CSARISYEQYF,TGCAGTGCTAGAATCTCCTACGAGCAGTACTTC
TRBJ1-4,TRBV2,-,few,CATETVLGGKLFF,TGTGCCACCGAGACAGTCTTAGGAGGAAAACTGTTTTTT
TRBJ1-1,TRBV5-6,-,-,CASSASWTPEAFF,TGTGCCAGCAGCGCTAGTTGGACACCTGAAGCTTTCTTT
TRBJ2-2,TRBV9,-,-,CASRAGERNTGELFF,TGTGCCAGCAGGGCCGGTGAGCGGAACACCGGGGAGCTGTTTTTT
TRBJ1-2,TRBV7-2,TRBD1,many,CASSEGGNSHYGYTF,TGTGCCAGCAGCGAAGGGGGCAACTCCCACTATGGCTACACCTTC
TRBJ1-1,TRBV12-3/TRBV12-4,TRBD1,-,CASRPGQLNTEAFF,TGTGCCAGCAGGCCGGGACAGTTGAACACTGAAGCTTTCTTT
TRBJ2-5,TRBV5-6,-,few,CASFAGREPQETQYF,TGTGCCAGCTTTGCGGGACGGGAGCCTCAAGAGACCCAGTACTTC
TRBJ2-5,TRBV12-3/TRBV12-4,TRBD1,many,CASSSTLDRGTQYF,TGTGCCAGCAGTTCAACCCTGGACAGGGGGACCCAGTACTTC
TRBJ2-7,TRBV7-6,-,-,CASSLGITPYEQYF,TGTGCCAGCAGCTTAGGGATAACCCCCTACGAGCAGTACTTC
TRBJ2-7,TRBV27,TRBD2,-,CASSLTGTSFNEQYF,TGTGCCAGCAGCCTAACCGGGACTAGTTTCAACGAGCAGTACTTC